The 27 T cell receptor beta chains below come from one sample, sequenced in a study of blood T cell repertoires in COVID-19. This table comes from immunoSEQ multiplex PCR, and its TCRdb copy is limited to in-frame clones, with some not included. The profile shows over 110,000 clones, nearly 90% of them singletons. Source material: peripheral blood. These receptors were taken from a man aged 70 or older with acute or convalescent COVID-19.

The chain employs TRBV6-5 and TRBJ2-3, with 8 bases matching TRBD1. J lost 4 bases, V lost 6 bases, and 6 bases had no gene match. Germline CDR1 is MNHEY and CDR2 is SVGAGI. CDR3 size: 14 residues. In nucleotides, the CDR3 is TGTGCCAGCAGATTGACAGGGGAGGCAGATACGCAGTATTTT. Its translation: CASRLTGEADTQYF.

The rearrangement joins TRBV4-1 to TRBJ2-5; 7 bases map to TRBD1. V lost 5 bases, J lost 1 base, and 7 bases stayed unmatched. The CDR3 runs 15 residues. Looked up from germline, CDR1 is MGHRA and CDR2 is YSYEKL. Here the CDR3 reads CASSLIGTAQETQYF. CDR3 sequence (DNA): TGCGCCAGCAGCTTAATCGGGACAGCCCAAGAGACCCAGTACTTC.

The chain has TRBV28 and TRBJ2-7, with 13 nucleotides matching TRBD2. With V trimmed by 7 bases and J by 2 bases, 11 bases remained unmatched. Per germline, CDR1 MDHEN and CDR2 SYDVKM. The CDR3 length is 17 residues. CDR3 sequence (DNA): TGTGCCAGCACCCTGGGGGGACTAGCGGGATTAACCTACGAGCAGTACTTC. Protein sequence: CASTLGGLAGLTYEQYF.

The chain's CDR3 is CASSWGTGDEAFF. CDR3 bases: TGCGCCAGCAGTTGGGGGACAGGGGATGAAGCTTTCTTT. V is TRBV5-1 and J is TRBJ1-1, with TRBD1 identical over 10 bases. The germline V gene has CDR1 SGHRS and CDR2 YFSETQ. This CDR3 has 13 residues. V trimming: 5 bases; J trimming: 7 bases; junction bases outside the gene matches: 5.

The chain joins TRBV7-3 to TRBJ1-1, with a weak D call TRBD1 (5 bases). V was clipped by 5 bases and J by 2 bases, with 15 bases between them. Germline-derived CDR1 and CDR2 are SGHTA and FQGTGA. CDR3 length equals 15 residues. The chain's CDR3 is CASSPGMYVNTEAFF. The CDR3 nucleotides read TGTGCCAGCAGCCCAGGGATGTACGTAAACACTGAAGCTTTCTTT.

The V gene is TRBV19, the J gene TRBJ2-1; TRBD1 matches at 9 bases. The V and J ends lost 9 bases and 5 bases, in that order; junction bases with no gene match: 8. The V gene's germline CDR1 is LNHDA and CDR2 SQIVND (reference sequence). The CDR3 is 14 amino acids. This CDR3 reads CASNRDRVDNEQFF. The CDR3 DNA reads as TGTGCCAGCAACCGGGACAGGGTAGACAATGAGCAGTTCTTC.

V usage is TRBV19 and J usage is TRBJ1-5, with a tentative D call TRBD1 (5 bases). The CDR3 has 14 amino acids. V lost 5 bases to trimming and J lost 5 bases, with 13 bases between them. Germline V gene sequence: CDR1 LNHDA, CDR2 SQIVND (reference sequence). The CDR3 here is CASSLQGGDQPQHF. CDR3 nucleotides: TGTGCCAGTAGTCTCCAGGGAGGTGATCAGCCCCAGCATTTT.

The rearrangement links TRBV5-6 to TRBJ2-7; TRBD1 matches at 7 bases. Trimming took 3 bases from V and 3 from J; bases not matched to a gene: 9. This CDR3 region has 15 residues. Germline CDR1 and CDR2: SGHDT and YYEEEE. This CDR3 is CASSSPTGLVYEQYF. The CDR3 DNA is TGTGCCAGCAGCTCCCCGACAGGGCTCGTCTACGAGCAGTACTTC.

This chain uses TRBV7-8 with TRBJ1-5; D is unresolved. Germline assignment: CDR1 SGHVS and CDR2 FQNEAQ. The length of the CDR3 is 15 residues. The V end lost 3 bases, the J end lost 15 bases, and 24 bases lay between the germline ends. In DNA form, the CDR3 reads TGTGCCAGCAGCTTGGTGTCCGGGTCGGGTATAGAGGTGCATTTT. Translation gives CASSLVSGSGIEVHF.

Written as DNA, the CDR3 is TGTGCCAGCAGCTCGGGACTCTCGAGGAATGAGCAGTTCTTC. It yields the protein CASSSGLSRNEQFF. The rearrangement joins TRBV5-4 to TRBJ2-1; maybe TRBD2 (6 bases). The CDR3 is 14 amino acids. Germline values: CDR1 SGHNT, CDR2 YYREEE (reference sequence). V was shortened by 3 bases and J by 7 bases, with 14 bases between the two germline ends.

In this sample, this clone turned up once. CDR3 amino acids: CASSLALAGEVDEQFF. The CDR3 DNA reads TGCGCCAGCAGCTTGGCCTTGGCGGGAGAAGTGGATGAGCAGTTCTTC. This rearrangement joins TRBV5-1 to TRBJ2-1; 7 bases line up with TRBD2. V shed 0 bases and J 8 bases; nucleotides not matched to a gene: 11. This CDR3 region has 16 residues. Germline V lookup: CDR1 SGHRS, CDR2 YFSETQ.

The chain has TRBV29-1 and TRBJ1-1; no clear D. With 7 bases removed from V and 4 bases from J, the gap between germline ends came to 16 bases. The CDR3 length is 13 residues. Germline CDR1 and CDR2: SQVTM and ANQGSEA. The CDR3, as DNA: TGCAGCGGCTCCGGGATCTGGGGCACTGAAGCTTTCTTT. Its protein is CSGSGIWGTEAFF. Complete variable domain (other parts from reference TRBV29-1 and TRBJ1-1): SAVISQKPSRDICQRGTSLTIQCQVDSQVTMMFWYRQQPGQSLTLIATANQGSEATYESGFVIDKFPISRPNLTFSTLTVSNMSPEDSSIYLCSGSGIWGTEAFFGQGTRLTVV.

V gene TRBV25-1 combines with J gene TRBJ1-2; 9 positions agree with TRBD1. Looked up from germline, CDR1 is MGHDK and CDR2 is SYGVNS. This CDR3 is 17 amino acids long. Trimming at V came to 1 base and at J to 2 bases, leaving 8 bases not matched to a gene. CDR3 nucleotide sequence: TGTGCCAGCAGTGAATCCGGGACAGGGCTGCTCAACTATGGCTACACCTTC. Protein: CASSESGTGLLNYGYTF.

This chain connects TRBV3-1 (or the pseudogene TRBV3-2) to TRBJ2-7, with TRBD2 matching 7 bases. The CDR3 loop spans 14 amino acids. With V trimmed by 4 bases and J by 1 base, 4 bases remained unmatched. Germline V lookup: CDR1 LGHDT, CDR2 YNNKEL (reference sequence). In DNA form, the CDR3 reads TGTGCCAGCAGCCGAACGGGGGGTTCCTACGAGCAGTACTTC. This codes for CASSRTGGSYEQYF.

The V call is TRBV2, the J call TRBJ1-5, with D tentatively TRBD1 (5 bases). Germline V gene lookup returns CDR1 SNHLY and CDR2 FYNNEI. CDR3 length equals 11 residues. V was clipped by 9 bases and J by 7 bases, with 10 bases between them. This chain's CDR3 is CASSGGQPQHF. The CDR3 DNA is TGTGCCAGTTCCGGGGGACAGCCCCAGCATTTT. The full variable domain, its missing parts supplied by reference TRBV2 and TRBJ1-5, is EPEVTQTPSHQVTQMGQEVILRCVPISNHLYFYWYRQILGQKVEFLVSFYNNEISEKSEIFDDQFSVERPDGSNFTLKIRSTKLEDSAMYFCASSGGQPQHFGDGTRLSIL.

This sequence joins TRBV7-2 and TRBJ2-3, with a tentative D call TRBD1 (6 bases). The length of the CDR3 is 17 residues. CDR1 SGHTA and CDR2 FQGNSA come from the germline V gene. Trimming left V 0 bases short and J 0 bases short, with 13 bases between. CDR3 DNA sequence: TGTGCCAGCAGCTTAGCTCTGGGGGCTGTTAGCACAGATACGCAGTATTTT. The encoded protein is CASSLALGAVSTDTQYF.

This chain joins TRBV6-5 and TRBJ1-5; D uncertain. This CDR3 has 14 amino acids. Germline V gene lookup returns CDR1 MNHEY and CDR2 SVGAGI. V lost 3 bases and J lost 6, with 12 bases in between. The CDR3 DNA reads TGTGCCAGCAGTTATCGGAGGGATAGTCAGCCCCAGCATTTT. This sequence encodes CASSYRRDSQPQHF.

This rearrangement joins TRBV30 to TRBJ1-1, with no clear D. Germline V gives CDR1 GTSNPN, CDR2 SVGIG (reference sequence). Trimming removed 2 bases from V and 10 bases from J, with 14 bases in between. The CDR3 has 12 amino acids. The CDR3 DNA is TGTGCCTGGAGTTCTTGGAGTACCGGAGCTTTCTTT. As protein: CAWSSWSTGAFF.

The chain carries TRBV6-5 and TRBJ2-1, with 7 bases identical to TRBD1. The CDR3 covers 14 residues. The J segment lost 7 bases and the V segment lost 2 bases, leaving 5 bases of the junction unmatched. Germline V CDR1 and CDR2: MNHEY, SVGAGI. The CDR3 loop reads CASSYRGLLNEQFF. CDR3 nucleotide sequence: TGTGCCAGCAGTTACAGGGGGCTCCTGAATGAGCAGTTCTTC.

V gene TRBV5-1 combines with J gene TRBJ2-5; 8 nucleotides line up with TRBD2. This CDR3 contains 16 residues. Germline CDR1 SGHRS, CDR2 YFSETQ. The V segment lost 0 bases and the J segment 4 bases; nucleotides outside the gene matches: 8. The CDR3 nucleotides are TGCGCCAGCAGCTTGGGCCCGACTAGCGTCCGAGAGACCCAGTACTTC. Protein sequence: CASSLGPTSVRETQYF. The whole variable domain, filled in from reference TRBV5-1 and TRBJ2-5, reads KAGVTQTPRYLIKTRGQQVTLSCSPISGHRSVSWYQQTPGQGLQFLFEYFSETQRNKGNFPGRFSGRQFSNSRSEMNVSTLELGDSALYLCASSLGPTSVRETQYFGPGTRLLVL.

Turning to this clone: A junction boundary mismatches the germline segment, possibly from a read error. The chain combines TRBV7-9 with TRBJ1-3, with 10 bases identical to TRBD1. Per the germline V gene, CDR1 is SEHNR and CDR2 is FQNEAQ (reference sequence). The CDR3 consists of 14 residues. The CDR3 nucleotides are TGTGCCAGCAGCCCGGGACAGGGGTTCCAGGGCACCCTTTTT. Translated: CASSPGQGFQGTLF.

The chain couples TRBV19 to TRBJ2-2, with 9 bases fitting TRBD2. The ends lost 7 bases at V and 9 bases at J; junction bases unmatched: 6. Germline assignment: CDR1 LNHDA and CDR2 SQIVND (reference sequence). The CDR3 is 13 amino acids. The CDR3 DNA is TGTGCCAGTAAGGAGCGGGGGGCCAGGGAGCTGTTTTTT. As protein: CASKERGARELFF.

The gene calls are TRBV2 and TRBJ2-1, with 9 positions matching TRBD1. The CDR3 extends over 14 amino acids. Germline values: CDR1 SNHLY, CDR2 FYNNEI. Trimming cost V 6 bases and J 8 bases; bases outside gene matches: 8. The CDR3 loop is CASSTGQGLDEQFF. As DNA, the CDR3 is TGTGCCAGCAGCACGGGACAGGGTCTCGATGAGCAGTTCTTC.

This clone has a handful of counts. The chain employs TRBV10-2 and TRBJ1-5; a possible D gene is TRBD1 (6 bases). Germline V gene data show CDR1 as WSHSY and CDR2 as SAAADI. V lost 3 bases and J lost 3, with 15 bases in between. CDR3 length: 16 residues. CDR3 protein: CASSDRDRTANQPQHF. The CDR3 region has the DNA TGCGCCAGCAGTGACCGAGACCGGACAGCCAATCAGCCCCAGCATTTT.

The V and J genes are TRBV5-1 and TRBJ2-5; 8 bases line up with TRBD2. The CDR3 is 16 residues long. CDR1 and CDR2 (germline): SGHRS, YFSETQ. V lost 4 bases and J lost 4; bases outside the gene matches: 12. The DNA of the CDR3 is TGCGCCAGCAGCCGGGGGGGTCCGGATCGGTCAGAGACCCAGTACTTC. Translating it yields CASSRGGPDRSETQYF.

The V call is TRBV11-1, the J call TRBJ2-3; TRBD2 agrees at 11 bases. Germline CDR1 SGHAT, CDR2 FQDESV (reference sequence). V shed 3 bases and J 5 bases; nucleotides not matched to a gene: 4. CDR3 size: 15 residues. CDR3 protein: CASSFSGGAKDTQYF. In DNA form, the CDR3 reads TGTGCCAGCAGCTTTAGCGGGGGGGCCAAAGATACGCAGTATTTT.

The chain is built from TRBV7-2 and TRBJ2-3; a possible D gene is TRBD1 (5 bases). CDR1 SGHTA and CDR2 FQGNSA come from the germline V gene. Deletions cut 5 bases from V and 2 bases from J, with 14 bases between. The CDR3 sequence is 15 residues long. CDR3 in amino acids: CASSRQGVLTDTQYF. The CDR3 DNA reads TGTGCCAGCAGCCGCCAGGGTGTCCTCACAGATACGCAGTATTTT.